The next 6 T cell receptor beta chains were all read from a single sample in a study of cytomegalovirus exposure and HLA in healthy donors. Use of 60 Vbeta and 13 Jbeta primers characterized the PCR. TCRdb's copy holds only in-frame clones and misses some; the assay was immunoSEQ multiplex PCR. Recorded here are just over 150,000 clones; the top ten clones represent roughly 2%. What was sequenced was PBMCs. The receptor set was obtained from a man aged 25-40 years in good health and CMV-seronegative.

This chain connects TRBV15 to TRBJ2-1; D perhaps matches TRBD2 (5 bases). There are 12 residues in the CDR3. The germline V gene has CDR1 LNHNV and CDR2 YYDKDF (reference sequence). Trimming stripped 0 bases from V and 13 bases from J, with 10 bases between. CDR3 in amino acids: CATSRDAEAQFF. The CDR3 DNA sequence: TGTGCCACCAGCAGAGATGCGGAGGCCCAGTTCTTC.

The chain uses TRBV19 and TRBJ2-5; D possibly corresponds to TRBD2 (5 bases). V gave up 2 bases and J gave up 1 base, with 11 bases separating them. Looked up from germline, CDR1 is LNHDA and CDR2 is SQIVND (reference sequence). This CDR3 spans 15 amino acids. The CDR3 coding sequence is TGTGCCAGTAGTATAAGGTGGACTCCCCAAGAGACCCAGTACTTC. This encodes CASSIRWTPQETQYF.

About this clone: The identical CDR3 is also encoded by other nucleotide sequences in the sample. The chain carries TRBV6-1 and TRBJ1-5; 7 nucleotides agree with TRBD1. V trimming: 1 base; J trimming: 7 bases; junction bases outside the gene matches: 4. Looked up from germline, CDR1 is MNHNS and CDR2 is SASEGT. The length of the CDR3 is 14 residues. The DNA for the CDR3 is TGTGCCAGCAGTGAAGGACAGGGAGGACAGCCCCAGCATTTT. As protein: CASSEGQGGQPQHF.

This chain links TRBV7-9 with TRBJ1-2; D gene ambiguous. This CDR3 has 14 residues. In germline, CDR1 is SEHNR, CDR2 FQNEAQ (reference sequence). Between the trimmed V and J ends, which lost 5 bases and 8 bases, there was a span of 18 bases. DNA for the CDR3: TGTGCCAGCAGCCATAATAGAGCCGAACGAGGCTACACCTTC. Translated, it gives CASSHNRAERGYTF.

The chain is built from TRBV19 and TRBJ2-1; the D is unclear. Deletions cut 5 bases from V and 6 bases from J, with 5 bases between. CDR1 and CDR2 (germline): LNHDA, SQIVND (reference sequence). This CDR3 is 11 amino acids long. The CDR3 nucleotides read TGTGCCAGTAGTCTCAGCAATGAGCAGTTCTTC. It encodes CASSLSNEQFF.

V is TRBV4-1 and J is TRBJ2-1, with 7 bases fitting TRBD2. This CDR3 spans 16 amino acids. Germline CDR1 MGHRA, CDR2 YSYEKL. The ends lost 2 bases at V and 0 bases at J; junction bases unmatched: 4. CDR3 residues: CASSQSSGSSYNEQFF. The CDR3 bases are TGCGCCAGCAGCCAATCTAGCGGCAGCTCCTACAATGAGCAGTTCTTC.